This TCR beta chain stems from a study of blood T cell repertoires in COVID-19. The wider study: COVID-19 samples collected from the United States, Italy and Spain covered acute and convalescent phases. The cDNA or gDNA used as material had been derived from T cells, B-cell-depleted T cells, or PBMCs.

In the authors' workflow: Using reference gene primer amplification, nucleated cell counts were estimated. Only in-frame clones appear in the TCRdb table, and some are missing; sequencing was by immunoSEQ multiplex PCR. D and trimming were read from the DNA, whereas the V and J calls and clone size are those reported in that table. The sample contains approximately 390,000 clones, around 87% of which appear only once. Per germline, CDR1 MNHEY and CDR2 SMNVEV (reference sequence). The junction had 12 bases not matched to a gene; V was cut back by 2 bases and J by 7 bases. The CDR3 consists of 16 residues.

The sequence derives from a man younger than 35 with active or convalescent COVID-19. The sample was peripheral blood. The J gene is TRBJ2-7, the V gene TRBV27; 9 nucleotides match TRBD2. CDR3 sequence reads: CASSLILAGLRREQYF. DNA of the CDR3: TGTGCCAGCAGTTTAATCCTAGCGGGGCTGAGGCGGGAGCAGTACTTC.